These 19 T cell receptor beta chains were sequenced from one sample in a study of OX40 agonist ivuxolimab in advanced cancers. Profiled with immunoSEQ multiplex PCR; TCRdb holds only in-frame clones, not every one. The sample has fewer than 80,000 clones, roughly nine tenths seen once. Material: CD4+ or CD8+ T cells sorted from blood, obtained in a trial of the OX40 agonist ivuxolimab. The receptors shown here come from an adult with an advanced solid tumor such as melanoma, head and neck, liver or kidney cancer.

This clone was seen a single time. The chain links TRBV21-1 to TRBJ2-2; TRBD2, the table's D call, lacks a check against the DNA. TRBV21-1 is tagged as a pseudogene. The CDR3 spans 13 residues. CDR3 residues: CASVPSSAGELFF. CDR3 DNA sequence: TGTGCCAGCGTACCCTCTAGCGCCGGGGAGCTGTTTTTT.

The rearrangement joins TRBV7-9 to TRBJ1-1, with 8 bases matching TRBD1. Germline loops: CDR1 SEHNR, CDR2 FQNEAQ (reference sequence). The ends lost 3 bases at V and 6 bases at J; junction bases unmatched: 6. This CDR3 has 14 residues. The CDR3, as DNA: TGTGCCAGCAGCTTCAAGGACAGGGAAGCTGAAGCTTTCTTT. Translated, it gives CASSFKDREAEAFF.

This clone has a single count. The junction shows a germline mismatch at one end, possibly a read error. CDR3: CASSLEYLTGELFF. DNA for the CDR3: TGTGCTAGCAGCTTAGAGTACCTTACCGGGGAGCTGTTTTTT. This chain uses TRBV7-7 with TRBJ2-2; D gene uncertain. The CDR3 is 14 residues long. Germline V gives CDR1 SSHAT, CDR2 FNYEAQ (reference sequence).

The table lists this clone with many counts. The chain recombines TRBV7-8 with TRBJ1-5, with D possibly being TRBD1 (6 bases). This CDR3 region has 16 residues. V was cut by 4 bases and J by 1 base, with 14 bases left in between. CDR1 and CDR2 (germline): SGHVS, FQNEAQ. CDR3 DNA: TGTGCCAGCAGCTCGGCTTACAGGGTCAGCAATCAGCCCCAGCATTTT. It encodes CASSSAYRVSNQPQHF. Drawing the rest from reference TRBV7-8 and TRBJ1-5, the complete variable domain is GAGVSQSPRYKVAKRGQDVALRCDPISGHVSLFWYQQALGQGPEFLTYFQNEAQLDKSGLPSDRFFAERPEGSVSTLKIQRTQQEDSAVYLCASSSAYRVSNQPQHFGDGTRLSIL.

The chain is built from TRBV7-3 and TRBJ2-2, with D perhaps being TRBD1 or TRBD2 (5 bases each). V lost 3 bases to trimming and J lost 8 bases, with 13 bases between them. This CDR3 has 14 residues. CDR1 and CDR2 (germline): SGHTA, FQGTGA. Written as DNA, the CDR3 is TGTGCCAGCAGCTTGTACAGGACTGGAGGGGAGCTGTTTTTT. Translating it yields CASSLYRTGGELFF.

The chain uses TRBV15 and TRBJ2-7; TRBD2 matches at 12 bases. Germline loops: CDR1 LNHNV, CDR2 YYDKDF (reference sequence). The V gene end was trimmed by 0 bases and the J gene end by 3 bases; junction bases not matched to a gene: 6. The CDR3 loop spans 17 amino acids. CDR3 bases: TGTGCCACCAGCAGAGATTTAGGACTAGCGGGATTCTACGAGCAGTACTTC. Translating it yields CATSRDLGLAGFYEQYF.

The V and J genes are TRBV6-6 and TRBJ1-1; D is perhaps TRBD1 (5 bases). V gave up 6 bases and J gave up 4 bases, with 15 bases separating them. The germline gives CDR1 MNHNY, CDR2 SVGAGI (reference sequence). CDR3 length equals 14 residues. CDR3 in amino acids: CASSWGRTGTEAFF. The CDR3 DNA reads TGTGCCAGCAGCTGGGGACGGACGGGCACTGAAGCTTTCTTT.

V gene TRBV7-8 combines with J gene TRBJ2-3; 9 nucleotides agree with TRBD2. The germline V gene encodes CDR1 SGHVS and CDR2 FQNEAQ. This CDR3 spans 14 amino acids. Trimming at V came to 6 bases and at J to 10 bases, leaving 11 bases not matched to a gene. Here the CDR3 reads CASSSLAGGAAQYF. The CDR3 coding sequence is TGTGCCAGCAGTTCCCTGGCGGGGGGGGCAGCGCAGTATTTT.

Only a few counts were recorded for this clone. V is TRBV7-2 and J is TRBJ2-2, with TRBD2 matching over 7 bases. The V gene end was trimmed by 4 bases and the J gene end by 0 bases; junction bases not matched to a gene: 2. Germline V lookup: CDR1 SGHTA, CDR2 FQGNSA. This CDR3 contains 15 residues. CDR3 in amino acids: CASSSSGANTGELFF. DNA for the CDR3: TGTGCCAGCAGCTCGAGCGGGGCGAACACCGGGGAGCTGTTTTTT.

V is TRBV20-1 and J is TRBJ2-3; possible D gene TRBD1, 5 bases. The V gene lost 7 bases and the J gene lost 6 bases, with 11 bases spanning the gap. The CDR3 sequence is 11 residues long. The V gene's germline CDR1 is DFQATT and CDR2 SNEGSKA (reference sequence). CDR3 region: CSVQGWDTQYF. CDR3 nucleotides: TGCAGTGTCCAGGGTTGGGATACGCAGTATTTT.

The chain has TRBV18 and TRBJ2-1; 8 nucleotides line up with TRBD2. Germline trimming cut 2 bases from V and 0 bases from J; bases unmatched to any gene: 9. CDR3 length equals 18 residues. Germline assignment: CDR1 KGHSH and CDR2 LQKENI. This CDR3 reads CASSPTGGGHDSYNEQFF. The DNA of the CDR3 is TGTGCCAGCTCACCAACCGGGGGGGGACACGACTCCTACAATGAGCAGTTCTTC.

The gene calls are TRBV2 and TRBJ1-5; D remains ambiguous. This CDR3 spans 13 amino acids. The germline CDR1 and CDR2 sequences are SNHLY and FYNNEI. The germline V and J ends were trimmed by 6 bases and 6 bases, with 12 bases remaining between them. The CDR3 region is CASRGANRQPQHF. The CDR3 nucleotides read TGTGCCAGCAGGGGTGCCAATCGTCAGCCCCAGCATTTT.

This clone has only a few counts. The V gene is TRBV27, the J gene TRBJ1-4; weak D call: TRBD1 (5 bases). The CDR3 extends over 15 amino acids. Trimming removed 2 bases at V and 7 bases at J, with 14 bases between. Germline values: CDR1 MNHEY, CDR2 SMNVEV (reference sequence). CDR3 nucleotide sequence: TGTGCCAGCAGTTTAAGGGCCAGGGAGGGTGAAAAACTGTTTTTT. Translating it yields CASSLRAREGEKLFF.

The chain joins TRBV2 to TRBJ1-5; D is uncertain. V gave up 2 bases and J gave up 2 bases, with 4 bases separating them. This CDR3 comprises 13 residues. Germline V gene lookup returns CDR1 SNHLY and CDR2 FYNNEI. This CDR3 reads CASSEQGNQPQHF. CDR3 in DNA: TGTGCCAGCAGTGAACAGGGCAATCAGCCCCAGCATTTT.

This clone was seen more than once but under ten times. The gene calls are TRBV28 and TRBJ1-2, with TRBD1 identical over 9 bases. With 2 bases clipped from V and 11 bases from J, the junction kept 3 bases outside the gene matches. Germline loops: CDR1 MDHEN, CDR2 SYDVKM. This CDR3 is 12 amino acids long. The CDR3 bases are TGTGCCAGCAGTTTACGGGGACAGGGATACACCTTC. Translating it yields CASSLRGQGYTF.

This clone is deemed medium-sized. The V call is TRBV7-9, the J call TRBJ2-5, with unresolved D. Trimming stripped 6 bases from V and 5 bases from J, with 13 bases between. Germline assignment: CDR1 SEHNR and CDR2 FQNEAQ (reference sequence). The CDR3 sequence is 13 residues long. DNA for the CDR3: TGTGCCAGCAGTCCTAGGGCTGGCGAGACCCAGTACTTC. Translation gives CASSPRAGETQYF. The whole variable domain, filled in from reference TRBV7-9 and TRBJ2-5, reads DTGVSQNPRHKITKRGQNVTFRCDPISEHNRLYWYRQTLGQGPEFLTYFQNEAQLEKSRLLSDRFSAERPKGSFSTLEIQRTEQGDSAMYLCASSPRAGETQYFGPGTRLLVL.

The chain is built from TRBV5-1 and TRBJ2-2; D is unresolved. The V gene's germline CDR1 is SGHRS and CDR2 YFSETQ. Trimming stripped 7 bases from V and 0 bases from J, with 7 bases between. This CDR3 comprises 13 residues. This CDR3 is CASRVSNTGELFF. In DNA, the CDR3 is TGCGCCAGCCGAGTCTCGAACACCGGGGAGCTGTTTTTT. Together with reference TRBV5-1 and TRBJ2-2, the CDR3 gives the full variable domain: KAGVTQTPRYLIKTRGQQVTLSCSPISGHRSVSWYQQTPGQGLQFLFEYFSETQRNKGNFPGRFSGRQFSNSRSEMNVSTLELGDSALYLCASRVSNTGELFFGEGSRLTVL.

CDR3 in DNA: TGTGCCACCGTAACAGGGACTTCGAGCAATGAGCAGTTCTTC. This translates into CATVTGTSSNEQFF. The rearrangement links TRBV28 to TRBJ2-1; D could derive from TRBD1 or TRBD2 (6 bases each). CDR3 size: 14 residues. CDR1 and CDR2 (germline): MDHEN, SYDVKM. The germline V and J ends were trimmed by 10 bases and 6 bases, with 19 bases remaining between them.

The chain carries TRBV5-6 and TRBJ2-3; D gene unclear. This CDR3 has 14 residues. Germline lookup yields CDR1 SGHDT and CDR2 YYEEEE. V lost 3 bases and J 0 bases, leaving 8 bases between the germline ends. The CDR3 loop is CASSSLQSTDTQYF. CDR3 DNA sequence: TGTGCCAGCAGCTCGTTACAGAGCACAGATACGCAGTATTTT.